A selection of T cell receptor beta chains follows, all from one sample in a study of cytomegalovirus exposure and HLA in healthy donors. Here immunoSEQ multiplex PCR was the method, and the copy in TCRdb shows in-frame clones only, minus some. This table has fewer than 200,000 clones, about 65% appearing once. Sequenced sample: PBMCs. All receptors derive from a girl aged 5 to 17 in good health and CMV-seronegative. CDR3s include the opening cysteine and the closing phenylalanine or tryptophan. The order of the fields is J gene, D gene, clone size, V gene, CDR3 protein, CDR3 DNA. A D gene is named only where the DNA matches it firmly. Clone size is not always given. Where it is, it says once, few, many or a class for expanded clones.

J: TRBJ2-3; D: .; size: .; V: TRBV7-3; CDR3: CASSLTRGTDTQYF; DNA: TGTGCCAGCAGCTTAACCCGGGGCACAGATACGCAGTATTTT
J: TRBJ1-1; D: TRBD1; size: few; V: TRBV30; CDR3: CAWSVDTGQGNTEAFF; DNA: TGTGCCTGGAGTGTTGATACGGGACAGGGAAACACTGAAGCTTTCTTT
J: TRBJ2-3; D: TRBD2; size: few; V: TRBV9; CDR3: CASSVAGLAGGPDTQYF; DNA: TGTGCCAGCAGCGTAGCTGGACTAGCGGGGGGACCAGATACGCAGTATTTT
J: TRBJ2-7; D: .; size: once; V: TRBV10-3; CDR3: CATTGNYEQYF; DNA: TGTGCCACTACAGGGAACTACGAGCAGTACTTC
J: TRBJ1-3; D: .; size: .; V: TRBV6-1; CDR3: CASSELGLSGNTIYF; DNA: TGTGCCAGCAGTGAGTTGGGGCTCTCTGGAAACACCATATATTTT
J: TRBJ2-3; D: .; size: once; V: TRBV6-5; CDR3: CASSYEGDHTDTQYF; DNA: TGTGCCAGCAGTTACGAAGGGGATCACACAGATACGCAGTATTTT
J: TRBJ2-3; D: TRBD2; size: .; V: TRBV5-1; CDR3: CASSNEVVGGGDTQYF; DNA: TGCGCCAGCAGCAACGAGGTAGTCGGGGGGGGCGATACGCAGTATTTT
J: TRBJ1-1; D: .; size: .; V: TRBV7-9; CDR3: CASSLARQGGGEAFF; DNA: TGTGCCAGCAGCTTAGCCCGGCAGGGAGGGGGTGAAGCTTTCTTT
J: TRBJ2-1; D: TRBD2; size: few; V: TRBV9; CDR3: CASSRPEAGGNNEQFF; DNA: TGTGCCAGCAGCCGCCCCGAAGCGGGGGGGAACAATGAGCAGTTCTTC
J: TRBJ1-1; D: .; size: few; V: TRBV5-4; CDR3: CASSETKFDTEAFF; DNA: TGTGCCAGCAGCGAAACAAAGTTCGACACTGAAGCTTTCTTT
J: TRBJ2-3; D: .; size: .; V: TRBV30; CDR3: CAWSVRRITDTQYF; DNA: TGTGCCTGGAGTGTACGGCGGATCACAGATACGCAGTATTTT
J: TRBJ2-7; D: .; size: .; V: TRBV21-1; CDR3: CAIAKEVWTGAVDEQYF; DNA: TGTGCCATCGCGAAAGAGGTGTGGACAGGGGCGGTTGACGAGCAGTACTTC
J: TRBJ1-1; D: .; size: .; V: TRBV29-1; CDR3: CTAFGGTGRAEAFF; DNA: TGCACCGCGTTCGGTGGGACTGGGCGGGCTGAAGCTTTCTTT
J: TRBJ1-5; D: .; size: once; V: TRBV5-6; CDR3: CASSSVIRRDQPQHF; DNA: TGTGCCAGCAGCTCTGTGATTAGGAGGGACCAGCCCCAGCATTTT
J: TRBJ1-1; D: TRBD1; size: .; V: TRBV10-3; CDR3: CAISERQGVYTEAFF; DNA: TGTGCCATCAGTGAACGACAGGGAGTTTACACTGAAGCTTTCTTT
J: TRBJ1-2; D: .; size: few; V: TRBV6-4; CDR3: CASSDQRQRVNYGYTF; DNA: TGTGCCAGCAGTGACCAGAGACAGAGAGTTAACTATGGCTACACCTTC
J: TRBJ1-5; D: .; size: .; V: TRBV6-5; CDR3: CASSSTGPRGNQPQHF; DNA: TGTGCCAGCAGTTCGACAGGCCCGCGGGGGAATCAGCCCCAGCATTTT
J: TRBJ2-7; D: TRBD2; size: .; V: TRBV7-6; CDR3: CASSRSGGSYEQYF; DNA: TGTGCCAGCAGCCGCAGCGGGGGGTCCTACGAGCAGTACTTC
J: TRBJ2-3; D: TRBD2; size: .; V: TRBV4-2; CDR3: CASSQREAGDQDTQYF; DNA: TGTGCCAGCAGCCAACGGGAGGCGGGGGACCAAGATACGCAGTATTTT
J: TRBJ1-3; D: .; size: few; V: TRBV5-1; CDR3: CASSPGLLSGNTIYF; DNA: TGCGCCAGCAGCCCGGGACTCCTCTCTGGAAACACCATATATTTT
J: TRBJ1-6; D: TRBD1; size: .; V: TRBV9; CDR3: CASSVRDRVTYNSPLHF; DNA: TGTGCCAGCAGCGTCCGGGACAGGGTAACCTATAATTCACCCCTCCACTTT
J: TRBJ1-1; D: TRBD1; size: .; V: TRBV19; CDR3: CASSPHRGLPNEAFF; DNA: TGTGCCAGTAGTCCCCACAGGGGGCTGCCCAATGAAGCTTTCTTT